The sequence of this T cell receptor beta chain was determined in a study of radiotherapy plus CTLA-4 blockade in lung cancer. TCRdb's copy holds only in-frame clones and misses some; the assay was immunoSEQ multiplex PCR. The repertoire consists of tens of thousands of clones, with more than 60% occurring once and the leading ten covering 7% to 8%. Germline assignment: CDR1 SGHTA and CDR2 FQGNSA. V dropped 3 bases and J dropped 8; count of bases not matched to a gene: 8. The CDR3 loop spans 14 amino acids. Sequences were derived from peripheral blood, sampled from a patient treated with radiotherapy plus ipilimumab. The sequence was obtained from a human donor with non-small cell lung cancer who had stable disease on radiotherapy plus ipilimumab. The chain combines TRBV7-2 with TRBJ1-2; 8 bases match TRBD1. CDR3 DNA sequence: TGTGCCAGCAGCTTTCTACGGACAGGGCAAGGCTACACCTTC. Translated: CASSFLRTGQGYTF.